This is a list of T cell receptor beta chains from one sample in a study of shared clonotypes between healthy human individuals. Generated by immunoSEQ multiplex PCR, the TCRdb table keeps only in-frame clones and is missing some. Altogether millions of clones are present, approximately 94% being singletons, with the ten largest covering roughly 0.13%. The source material was naive CD4+ T cells sorted from blood. The receptors shown here come from a man aged 18 to 30 in good health. CDR3s include the opening cysteine and the closing phenylalanine or tryptophan. The order of the fields is D gene, V gene, CDR3 length, J gene, clone size, CDR3 protein, CDR3 DNA. D genes are given only for firm matches. Clone size is stated in some rows and not others, as once, few, many or a class when expanded.

>NA|TRBV10-3|15|TRBJ1-2|NA
CAISELPGESYGYTF
TGTGCCATCAGTGAGTTGCCAGGGGAGAGCTATGGCTACACCTTC
>NA|TRBV30|14|TRBJ2-5|NA
CAWGPGFNMETQYF
TGTGCCTGGGGACCAGGTTTCAACATGGAGACCCAGTACTTC
>NA|TRBV9|15|TRBJ1-3|NA
CASSEAGVGANTIYF
TGTGCCAGCAGCGAGGCGGGGGTCGGGGCAAACACCATATATTTT
>TRBD1|TRBV19|16|TRBJ2-3|NA
CATTSRDRGRTDTQYF
TGTGCCACCACATCCCGGGACAGGGGGCGGACAGATACGCAGTATTTT
>TRBD1|TRBV30|17|TRBJ1-5|NA
CAWSAAPGQRWGTPQHF
TGTGCCTGGAGTGCAGCCCCGGGACAGCGCTGGGGTACGCCCCAGCATTTT
>TRBD1|TRBV5-1|15|TRBJ2-1|once
CASSFRDRGFDEQFF
TGCGCCAGCAGCTTCCGGGACAGGGGATTCGATGAGCAGTTCTTC
>NA|TRBV5-1|17|TRBJ2-1|NA
CASSSQGRRGSYNEQFF
TGCGCCAGCAGCTCTCAGGGGAGGCGGGGTAGTTACAATGAGCAGTTCTTC
>NA|TRBV7-9|9|TRBJ2-7|NA
CASSLIGYF
TGTGCCAGCAGCTTAATCGGGTACTTC
>TRBD2|TRBV7-7|15|TRBJ2-5|NA
CASSLGLAGQETQYF
TGTGCTAGCAGCCTTGGACTAGCGGGACAAGAGACCCAGTACTTC
>TRBD1|TRBV27|15|TRBJ2-7|NA
CASSLRTGPPYEQYF
TGTGCCAGCAGCCTGAGGACAGGGCCTCCCTACGAGCAGTACTTC
>NA|TRBV18|18|TRBJ1-4|NA
CASSPVHRAPAVNEKLFF
TGTGCCAGCTCACCAGTCCACAGGGCCCCGGCTGTCAATGAAAAACTGTTTTTT
>NA|TRBV19|16|TRBJ2-1|once
CASSTIGQSSYNEQFF
TGTGCCAGTAGCACCATTGGGCAGAGCTCCTACAATGAGCAGTTCTTC
>NA|TRBV5-1|12|TRBJ2-3|NA
CASSLGEDTQYF
TGCGCCAGCAGCTTAGGGGAAGATACGCAGTATTTT
>NA|TRBV9|15|TRBJ2-7|NA
CASSVAGQSSYEQYF
TGTGCCAGCAGCGTAGCTGGACAGAGCTCCTACGAGCAGTACTTC
>TRBD1|TRBV19|15|TRBJ1-1|NA
CASTPEDRMNTEAFF
TGTGCCAGTACCCCGGAGGACAGGATGAACACTGAAGCTTTCTTT
>NA|TRBV5-4|12|TRBJ2-7|NA
CASSLGVGEQYF
TGTGCCAGCAGCTTGGGAGTGGGGGAGCAGTACTTC
>TRBD2|TRBV5-6|17|TRBJ2-5|NA
CASSDGTSGGYRETQYF
TGTGCCAGCAGCGATGGGACTAGCGGGGGGTATAGGGAGACCCAGTACTTC
>TRBD1|TRBV11-3|17|TRBJ2-2|NA
CASSLASDRGRAGELFF
TGTGCCAGCAGCTTAGCATCGGACAGGGGGCGAGCCGGGGAGCTGTTTTTT
>TRBD2|TRBV5-1|15|TRBJ2-7|NA
CASSFIAGSSYEQYF
TGCGCCAGCAGCTTTATAGCGGGCTCGAGCTACGAGCAGTACTTC
>NA|TRBV6-1|14|TRBJ2-3|NA
CASSPGHVTDTQYF
TGTGCCAGCAGTCCGGGACACGTCACAGATACGCAGTATTTT
>NA|TRBV6-1|13|TRBJ1-1|few
CASSEAVNTEAFF
TGTGCCAGCAGTGAAGCGGTGAACACTGAAGCTTTCTTT
>NA|TRBV5-6|14|TRBJ2-5|NA
CASSPGRAPETQYF
TGTGCCAGCAGCCCCGGGCGAGCTCCAGAGACCCAGTACTTC
>TRBD1|TRBV25-1|13|TRBJ1-2|NA
CASSVTGNYGYTF
TGTGCCAGCAGTGTGACAGGGAACTATGGCTACACCTTC
>TRBD2|TRBV5-6|12|TRBJ2-7|NA
CASSWGGYEQYF
TGTGCCAGCAGCTGGGGGGGTTACGAGCAGTACTTC
>NA|TRBV27|11|TRBJ1-2|few
CAVGWERGYTF
TGTGCCGTCGGGTGGGAGCGCGGCTACACCTTC
>NA|TRBV7-2|16|TRBJ1-6|NA
CASSLDHSSYNSPLHF
TGTGCCAGCAGCTTAGATCACTCCTCCTATAATTCACCCCTCCACTTT
>NA|TRBV7-2|14|TRBJ1-1|NA
CASSQGSVNTEAFF
TGTGCCAGCAGCCAGGGGTCAGTGAACACTGAAGCTTTCTTT
>NA|TRBV30|11|TRBJ1-1|NA
CAWTRNTEAFF
TGTGCCTGGACGAGGAACACTGAAGCTTTCTTT
>NA|TRBV2|12|TRBJ1-5|NA
CASRRSNQPQHF
TGTGCCAGCAGAAGAAGCAATCAGCCCCAGCATTTT
>NA|TRBV7-6|13|TRBJ2-3|NA
CASSLALSDTQYF
TGTGCCAGCAGCTTAGCGTTGTCAGATACGCAGTATTTT
>NA|TRBV11-2|12|TRBJ2-7|NA
CASSFKGYEQYF
TGTGCCAGCAGCTTCAAGGGTTACGAGCAGTACTTC
>NA|TRBV29-1|13|TRBJ2-5|NA
CSVAGHQGETQYF
TGCAGCGTTGCAGGCCATCAAGGAGAGACCCAGTACTTC
>NA|TRBV7-6|13|TRBJ2-1|NA
CASSMDRHNEQFF
TGTGCCAGCAGCATGGACCGACACAATGAGCAGTTCTTC